This passage covers 28 T cell receptor beta chains from one sample sequenced in a study of blood T cell repertoires in COVID-19. Using immunoSEQ multiplex PCR, the repertoire was profiled, and TCRdb retains in-frame clones only, with some absent. The table includes about 270,000 clones, about 90% detected once. The sample was peripheral blood. Receptors originate from a woman aged 30 to 39 with COVID-19, enrolled during active disease.

In its sample, this clone was seen a few times. The rearrangement links TRBV7-7 to TRBJ2-7, with D perhaps matching TRBD1 (6 bases). The V gene's germline CDR1 is SSHAT and CDR2 FNYEAQ (reference sequence). CDR3 length equals 14 residues. Trimming left V 0 bases short and J 1 base short, with 7 bases between. In DNA, the CDR3 is TGTGCCAGCAGCTTAGCCACAGGGTCCTACGAGCAGTACTTC. Residues: CASSLATGSYEQYF.

The chain recombines TRBV21-1 with TRBJ1-2; the D call in the table, TRBD1, was not verified against the DNA. TRBV21-1 is annotated as a pseudogene. The CDR3 is made up of 14 amino acids. The CDR3 sequence: CASSKGRANYGYTF. CDR3 nucleotide sequence: TGTGCCAGCAGCAAAGGCAGGGCGAACTATGGCTACACCTTC.

The rearrangement uses TRBV11-2 and TRBJ2-3, with TRBD2 matching 9 bases. The ends lost 4 bases at V and 6 bases at J; junction bases unmatched: 5. The length of the CDR3 is 14 residues. Germline assignment: CDR1 SGHAT and CDR2 FQNNGV. This chain's CDR3 is CASSYNAGGDTQYF. As DNA, the CDR3 is TGTGCCAGCAGCTACAATGCGGGGGGGGATACGCAGTATTTT.

Note on this clone: Sequence at one end of the junction differs from germline and may be a read error. The chain combines TRBV6-1 with TRBJ2-5; the D gene is possibly TRBD2 (6 bases). The length of the CDR3 is 11 residues. Germline-derived CDR1 and CDR2 are MNHNS and SASEGT. The CDR3 bases are TGTGCCAGCAGTCAAGCCGGGACTCCGTACTTC. Amino acid sequence: CASSQAGTPYF.

The J gene is TRBJ2-7, the V gene TRBV4-1, with 9 bases lining up with TRBD1. The germline V gene encodes CDR1 MGHRA and CDR2 YSYEKL. V shed 4 bases, J shed 5 bases, and the junction held 9 bases outside the gene matches. The CDR3 is 15 amino acids. The CDR3 coding sequence is TGCGCCAGCAGCCTCATGCGACAGGGGGACCACGAGCAGTACTTC. Translating it yields CASSLMRQGDHEQYF.

This chain uses TRBV15 with TRBJ1-5; TRBD1 is a possible D gene (6 bases). This CDR3 spans 15 amino acids. V was clipped by 0 bases and J by 7 bases, with 13 bases between them. Germline loops: CDR1 LNHNV, CDR2 YYDKDF (reference sequence). The CDR3 protein is CATSRDRGAGQPQHF. The DNA of the CDR3 is TGTGCCACCAGCAGAGATCGGGGGGCGGGACAGCCCCAGCATTTT. Together with reference TRBV15 and TRBJ1-5, the CDR3 gives the full variable domain: DAMVIQNPRYQVTQFGKPVTLSCSQTLNHNVMYWYQQKSSQAPKLLFHYYDKDFNNEADTPDNFQSRRPNTSFCFLDIRSPGLGDTAMYLCATSRDRGAGQPQHFGDGTRLSIL.

This chain links TRBV14 with TRBJ1-2; 7 bases match TRBD1. CDR1 and CDR2 (germline): SGHDN, FVKESK. CDR3 length: 15 residues. The ends lost 4 bases at V and 5 bases at J; junction bases unmatched: 10. The CDR3 reads CASSLDPGQIYGYTF. In DNA form, the CDR3 reads TGTGCCAGCAGCCTCGATCCGGGACAGATATATGGCTACACCTTC.

The V call is TRBV19, the J call TRBJ1-2; D may be TRBD1 (5 bases). The CDR3 is made up of 15 amino acids. The V end lost 8 bases, the J end lost 3 bases, and 19 bases lay between the germline ends. Germline CDR1 LNHDA, CDR2 SQIVND (reference sequence). The CDR3 DNA is TGTGCCAGTTCCTATCCCATCTCAGGGTACTATGGCTACACCTTC. It yields the protein CASSYPISGYYGYTF.

The chain links TRBV6-5 to TRBJ2-7, with 7 bases fitting TRBD1. Germline V gene data show CDR1 as MNHEY and CDR2 as SVGAGI. This CDR3 has 14 residues. The ends lost 6 bases at V and 3 bases at J; junction bases unmatched: 8. The CDR3 DNA follows: TGTGCCAGCAGCGCCCGACAGGGCCGCTACGAGCAGTACTTC. Its translation: CASSARQGRYEQYF.

CDR3 in DNA: TGTGCCAGCAGCCCCCCTACTCCCGGGGAGCTGTTTTTT. Translating it yields CASSPPTPGELFF. The chain carries TRBV7-2 and TRBJ2-2; the D is unclear. This CDR3 is built from 13 residues. The V end lost 5 bases, the J end lost 6 bases, and 10 bases lay between the germline ends. The germline V gene encodes CDR1 SGHTA and CDR2 FQGNSA.

The gene calls are TRBV12-2 and TRBJ1-3; whether TRBD1, the table's D call, matches the DNA was not checked. TRBV12-2 represents a pseudogene. The CDR3 loop spans 18 amino acids. This CDR3 reads CASRRKINLTGEFNTIYF. CDR3 coding DNA: TGTGCAAGTCGCCGAAAAATTAACCTGACAGGGGAATTCAACACCATATATTTT.

The chain is built from TRBV11-2 and TRBJ2-7; TRBD1 aligns across 9 bases. Germline CDR1 is SGHAT and CDR2 is FQNNGV. CDR3 length equals 14 residues. Trimming at V came to 3 bases and at J to 2 bases, leaving 2 bases not matched to a gene. The CDR3 DNA is TGTGCCAGCAGCTTGGGGACAGGGACCTACGAGCAGTACTTC. Encoded protein: CASSLGTGTYEQYF.

The V and J genes are TRBV5-1 and TRBJ1-6, with D tentatively TRBD1 (5 bases). CDR3 length equals 14 residues. V was cut by 8 bases and J by 9 bases, with 18 bases left in between. Germline V gene lookup returns CDR1 SGHRS and CDR2 YFSETQ. The CDR3 DNA follows: TGCGCCAGGGGGGGTTTAAGATCGGGTTCACCCCTCCACTTT. This codes for CARGGLRSGSPLHF.

The V and J genes are TRBV5-6 and TRBJ2-5, with no clear D. CDR3 size: 12 residues. Trimming removed 1 base at V and 5 bases at J, with 6 bases between. Germline CDR1 SGHDT, CDR2 YYEEEE. The CDR3: CASSLSSETQYF. The CDR3 bases are TGTGCCAGCAGCTTGTCTTCGGAGACCCAGTACTTC.

As for this clone: At one boundary the junction diverges from the germline segment, which might be a read error. The chain couples TRBV3-1 (or the pseudogene TRBV3-2) to TRBJ2-7; TRBD1 matches 9 bases. CDR1 and CDR2 (germline): LGHDT, YNNKEL (reference sequence). CDR3 length equals 14 residues. CDR3 in amino acids: CASSLQGASVEKYF. In DNA, the CDR3 is TGTGCCAGCAGCTTACAGGGGGCGTCGGTCGAGAAGTACTTC.

This clone was seen a single time. The V gene is TRBV5-1, the J gene TRBJ2-1; 12 positions match TRBD2. The CDR3 is made up of 14 amino acids. CDR1 SGHRS and CDR2 YFSETQ come from the germline V gene. The trim removed 0 bases at V and 10 bases at J, leaving 2 bases unmatched. CDR3 amino acids: CASSLDGLAGEQFF. As DNA, the CDR3 is TGCGCCAGCAGCTTGGACGGACTAGCGGGGGAGCAGTTCTTC. Drawing the rest from reference TRBV5-1 and TRBJ2-1, the complete variable domain is KAGVTQTPRYLIKTRGQQVTLSCSPISGHRSVSWYQQTPGQGLQFLFEYFSETQRNKGNFPGRFSGRQFSNSRSEMNVSTLELGDSALYLCASSLDGLAGEQFFGPGTRLTVL.

The J gene is TRBJ2-1, the V gene TRBV28; weak D call: TRBD2 (5 bases). The CDR3 is 15 amino acids. CDR1 and CDR2 from the germline V gene are MDHEN and SYDVKM. V was trimmed by 3 bases and J by 3 bases, leaving 12 bases between them. CDR3 bases: TGTGCCAGCAGTTTGCGGCTAGCACACTACAATGAGCAGTTCTTC. As protein: CASSLRLAHYNEQFF. The variable domain in full, with the rest retrieved from reference TRBV28 and TRBJ2-1, is DVKVTQSSRYLVKRTGEKVFLECVQDMDHENMFWYRQDPGLGLRLIYFSYDVKMKEKGDIPEGYSVSREKKERFSLILESASTNQTSMYLCASSLRLAHYNEQFFGPGTRLTVL.

This chain links TRBV6-2 or TRBV6-3 with TRBJ2-1; 11 bases line up with TRBD2. This CDR3 spans 14 amino acids. Germline V gene lookup returns CDR1 MNHEY and CDR2 SVGEGT. V dropped 5 bases and J dropped 7; count of bases not matched to a gene: 4. In DNA, the CDR3 is TGTGCCAGCAGTCAGACTAGCGGGACAAATGAGCAGTTCTTC. Protein product: CASSQTSGTNEQFF.

CDR3 residues: CASSPTGNHPHF. The DNA for the CDR3 is TGCGCCAGCAGCCCGACAGGGAATCATCCCCACTTT. The rearrangement links TRBV5-1 to TRBJ1-6, with TRBD1 identical over 7 bases. Germline-derived CDR1 and CDR2 are SGHRS and YFSETQ. V was pared by 4 bases and J by 18 bases, with 10 bases of the junction left unmatched. The CDR3 has 12 residues.

DNA of the CDR3: TGCGCCAGCACCCCGGGACACCGGAACACTGAAGCTTTCTTT. Amino acids: CASTPGHRNTEAFF. The rearrangement uses TRBV5-1 and TRBJ1-1; tentatively, D is TRBD1 (6 bases). CDR1 and CDR2 (germline): SGHRS, YFSETQ. CDR3 size: 14 residues. V lost 6 bases to trimming and J lost 1 base, with 13 bases between them.

This clone was observed a single time. The chain has TRBV5-1 and TRBJ2-2; D perhaps matches TRBD2 (6 bases). Trimming removed 0 bases from V and 2 bases from J, with 11 bases in between. The CDR3 has 16 amino acids. Germline V CDR1 and CDR2: SGHRS, YFSETQ. CDR3 coding DNA: TGCGCCAGCAGCTTGGGAATAGCGGTTAACACCGGGGAGCTGTTTTTT. This codes for CASSLGIAVNTGELFF.

The chain recombines TRBV27 with TRBJ2-7; D remains unclear. CDR3 size: 13 residues. The V end was cut by 0 bases, the J end by 4 bases, with 7 bases between. Germline CDR1 reads MNHEY; CDR2 reads SMNVEV (reference sequence). CDR3 bases: TGTGCCAGCAGTTTATCACACATTTACGAGCAGTACTTC. Translation gives CASSLSHIYEQYF.

The chain joins TRBV4-1 to TRBJ1-2; D uncertain. The V gene's germline CDR1 is MGHRA and CDR2 YSYEKL. Trimming removed 4 bases from V and 4 bases from J, with 13 bases in between. The CDR3 covers 14 residues. CDR3 protein: CASSLRRNSYGYTF. The CDR3 DNA is TGCGCCAGCAGCCTCAGAAGGAACAGCTATGGCTACACCTTC.

The chain couples TRBV15 to TRBJ1-1; tentatively, D is TRBD1 (5 bases). The CDR3 covers 16 residues. Germline V lookup: CDR1 LNHNV, CDR2 YYDKDF (reference sequence). Trimming cost V 3 bases and J 1 base, with 15 bases left between them. In DNA form, the CDR3 reads TGTGCCACCAGCAGTTCTAGGGGCAGGGCGAACACTGAAGCTTTCTTT. It is translated as CATSSSRGRANTEAFF. Filled out from reference TRBV15 and TRBJ1-1, the complete variable domain reads DAMVIQNPRYQVTQFGKPVTLSCSQTLNHNVMYWYQQKSSQAPKLLFHYYDKDFNNEADTPDNFQSRRPNTSFCFLDIRSPGLGDTAMYLCATSSSRGRANTEAFFGQGTRLTVV.

The chain recombines TRBV7-8 with TRBJ2-2, with D tentatively TRBD2 (5 bases). Germline loops: CDR1 SGHVS, CDR2 FQNEAQ. Trimming removed 3 bases at V and 3 bases at J, with 17 bases between. The CDR3 covers 17 residues. CDR3 DNA: TGTGCCAGCAGCTTTCCCGGACTCTCCCCGGACACCGGGGAGCTGTTTTTT. This gives the protein CASSFPGLSPDTGELFF.

The rearrangement joins TRBV5-1 to TRBJ2-6, with D hard to call. V lost 4 bases and J lost 0, with 8 bases in between. CDR1 is SGHRS and CDR2 is YFSETQ in the germline V gene. The CDR3 is made up of 15 amino acids. CDR3 DNA: TGCGCCAGCAGCCCACAGTTCTCTGGGGCCAACGTCCTGACTTTC. Residues: CASSPQFSGANVLTF. The variable domain in full, completed from reference TRBV5-1 and TRBJ2-6, reads KAGVTQTPRYLIKTRGQQVTLSCSPISGHRSVSWYQQTPGQGLQFLFEYFSETQRNKGNFPGRFSGRQFSNSRSEMNVSTLELGDSALYLCASSPQFSGANVLTFGAGSRLTVL.

This rearrangement joins TRBV18 to TRBJ1-4; possibly TRBD1 for D (6 bases). CDR3 length equals 16 residues. Germline CDR1 reads KGHSH; CDR2 reads LQKENI. V was clipped by 3 bases and J by 4 bases, with 15 bases between them. DNA for the CDR3: TGTGCCAGCTCACCGCAACTGGACAGCTATAATGAAAAACTGTTTTTT. Protein sequence: CASSPQLDSYNEKLFF. The full variable domain, with the rest looked up from reference TRBV18 and TRBJ1-4, is NAGVMQNPRHLVRRRGQEARLRCSPMKGHSHVYWYRQLPEEGLKFMVYLQKENIIDESGMPKERFSAEFPKEGPSILRIQQVVRGDSAAYFCASSPQLDSYNEKLFFGSGTQLSVL.

The CDR3 loop reads CASHTDRGKNEQYF. The CDR3 coding sequence is TGTGCCAGCCACACCGACAGGGGAAAGAACGAGCAGTACTTC. The rearrangement joins TRBV5-6 to TRBJ2-7; 8 nucleotides match TRBD1. The CDR3 has 14 residues. Germline CDR1 reads SGHDT; CDR2 reads YYEEEE. The V segment lost 7 bases and the J segment 5 bases; nucleotides outside the gene matches: 11.